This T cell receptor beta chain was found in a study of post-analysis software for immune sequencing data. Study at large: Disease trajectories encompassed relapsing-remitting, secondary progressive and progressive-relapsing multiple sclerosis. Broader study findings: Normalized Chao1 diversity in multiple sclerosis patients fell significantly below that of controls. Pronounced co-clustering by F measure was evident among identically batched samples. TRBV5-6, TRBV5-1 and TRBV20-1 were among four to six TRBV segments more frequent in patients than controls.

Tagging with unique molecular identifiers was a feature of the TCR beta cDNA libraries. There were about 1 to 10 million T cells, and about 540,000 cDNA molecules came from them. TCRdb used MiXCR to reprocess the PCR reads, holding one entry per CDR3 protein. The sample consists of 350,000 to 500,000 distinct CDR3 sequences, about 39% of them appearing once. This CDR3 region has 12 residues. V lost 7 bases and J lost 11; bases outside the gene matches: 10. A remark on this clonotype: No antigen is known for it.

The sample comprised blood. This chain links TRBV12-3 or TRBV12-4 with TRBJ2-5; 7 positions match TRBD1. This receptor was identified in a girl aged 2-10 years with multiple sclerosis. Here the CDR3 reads CASTGTASGQYF. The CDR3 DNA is TGTGCCAGCACCGGGACAGCCTCGGGGCAGTACTTC.